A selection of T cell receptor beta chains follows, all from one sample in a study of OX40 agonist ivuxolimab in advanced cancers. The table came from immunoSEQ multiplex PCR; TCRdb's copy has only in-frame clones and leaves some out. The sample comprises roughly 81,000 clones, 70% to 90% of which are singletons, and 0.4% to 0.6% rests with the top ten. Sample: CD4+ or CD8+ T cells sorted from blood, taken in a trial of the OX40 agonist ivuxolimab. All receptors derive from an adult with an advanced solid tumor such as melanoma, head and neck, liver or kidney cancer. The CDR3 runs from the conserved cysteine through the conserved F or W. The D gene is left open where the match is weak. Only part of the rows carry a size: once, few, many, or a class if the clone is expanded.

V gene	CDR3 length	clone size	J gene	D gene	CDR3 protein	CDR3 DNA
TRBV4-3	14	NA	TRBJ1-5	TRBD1	CASSQDRGYQPQHF	TGCGCCAGCAGCCAGGACAGGGGTTATCAGCCCCAGCATTTT
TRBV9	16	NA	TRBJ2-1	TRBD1	CASSVMTGGSYNEQFF	TGTGCCAGCAGCGTGATGACAGGGGGCTCCTACAATGAGCAGTTCTTC
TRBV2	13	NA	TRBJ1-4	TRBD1	CASSPGQREKLFF	TGTGCCAGCAGTCCGGGACAGCGAGAAAAACTGTTTTTT
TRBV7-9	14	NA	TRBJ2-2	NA	CASRTGNTIGELFF	TGTGCCAGCAGGACCGGGAACACAATAGGGGAGCTGTTTTTT
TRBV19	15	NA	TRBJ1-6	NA	CASTSRGSYNSPLHF	TGTGCCAGTACCTCTAGGGGTTCCTATAATTCACCCCTCCACTTT
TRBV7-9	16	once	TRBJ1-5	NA	CASSLGHKGCNQPQHF	TGTGCCAGCAGCTTAGGCCACAAGGGATGCAATCAGCCCCAGCATTTT
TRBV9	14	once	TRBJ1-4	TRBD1	CASSVGQGGEKLFF	TGTGCCAGCAGCGTAGGGCAGGGGGGTGAAAAACTGTTTTTT
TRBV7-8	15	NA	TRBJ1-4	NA	CASSLIPGGNEKLFF	TGTGCCAGCAGCTTAATTCCGGGAGGGAATGAAAAACTGTTTTTT
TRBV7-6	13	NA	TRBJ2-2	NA	CASSQRGTGELFF	TGTGCCAGCAGCCAACGGGGAACCGGGGAGCTGTTTTTT
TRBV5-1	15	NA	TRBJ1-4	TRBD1	CASSYQGQLNEKLFF	TGCGCCAGCAGCTATCAGGGACAGCTTAATGAAAAACTGTTTTTT
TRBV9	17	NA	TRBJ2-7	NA	CASSVGVRSGGSYEQYF	TGTGCCAGCAGCGTAGGTGTTAGGAGTGGGGGCTCCTACGAGCAGTACTTC
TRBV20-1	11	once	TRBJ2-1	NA	CSASVEIEQFF	TGCAGTGCTAGTGTAGAAATAGAGCAGTTCTTC
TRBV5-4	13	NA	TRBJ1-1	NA	CASWAPGASEAFF	TGTGCCAGCTGGGCTCCGGGGGCCTCTGAAGCTTTCTTT
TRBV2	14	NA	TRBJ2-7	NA	CASRETPSSYEQYF	TGTGCCAGCAGGGAGACACCGAGCTCCTACGAGCAGTACTTC
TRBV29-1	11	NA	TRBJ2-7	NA	CSVIRTGEQYF	TGCAGCGTTATAAGGACGGGTGAGCAGTACTTC
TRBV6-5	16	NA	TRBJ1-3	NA	CASSYGRDGVGNTIYF	TGTGCCAGCAGTTACGGGCGGGATGGAGTTGGAAACACCATATATTTT
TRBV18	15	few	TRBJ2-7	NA	CASSLGGTLGYEQYF	TGTGCCAGCTCACTGGGCGGGACGTTGGGGTACGAGCAGTACTTC